This TCR beta chain emerged from a study of T cell repertoires in cytomegalovirus infection. Many counts were recorded for this clonotype. TCRdb reprocessed the reads with MiXCR, giving one entry per CDR3 protein. The data hold approximately 550,000 distinct CDR3 sequences, with about 15% observed a single time. Trimming took 5 bases from V and 5 from J, leaving 7 bases between them. The CDR3 is made up of 12 amino acids. Germline assignment: CDR1 SGHTA and CDR2 FQGTGA. The rearrangement uses TRBV7-3 and TRBJ1-5; weak D call: TRBD1 (5 bases). The sequenced material came from CD8+ T cells from PBMCs. The receptor comes from a human donor in good health (CMV status not recorded). Some clones in this sample may be carry-over from other donors' samples. CDR3 amino acids: CASSLQDQPQHF. As DNA, the CDR3 is TGTGCCAGCAGCCTACAGGATCAGCCCCAGCATTTT.